Listed below are T cell receptor beta chains from one sample, sequenced in a study of CD8 T cells in ankylosing spondylitis. TCRdb used MiXCR to reprocess the 5' RACE reads, holding one entry per CDR3 protein. Of about 540,000 distinct CDR3 sequences listed, 10% to 15% are singletons. Sequenced input: blood, either unsorted or a sorted T cell fraction (not recorded which). These receptors all come from a male donor with ankylosing spondylitis. Both conserved end residues are part of each CDR3. The order of the fields is V gene, clone size, D gene, J gene, CDR3 protein, CDR3 DNA. D genes are given only for firm matches. The size of a clone is reported for some rows only, either as once, few or many, or as a class for expanded clones.

V gene: TRBV12-3/TRBV12-4; clone size: many; D gene: NA; J gene: TRBJ2-4; CDR3 protein: CASQFGQLAKNIQYF; CDR3 DNA: TGTGCCAGCCAGTTCGGTCAACTAGCCAAAAACATTCAGTACTTC
V gene: TRBV14; clone size: NA; D gene: NA; J gene: TRBJ2-2; CDR3 protein: CASSQDLGSGELFF; CDR3 DNA: TGTGCCAGCAGCCAAGATCTAGGGTCCGGGGAGCTGTTTTTT
V gene: TRBV12-3/TRBV12-4; clone size: NA; D gene: NA; J gene: TRBJ2-5; CDR3 protein: CASSLGDTDGLGETQYF; CDR3 DNA: TGTGCCAGCAGTCTGGGGGACACGGATGGTTTGGGGGAGACCCAGTACTTC
V gene: TRBV3-1; clone size: NA; D gene: NA; J gene: TRBJ2-5; CDR3 protein: CASSPPRGLTETQYF; CDR3 DNA: TGTGCCAGCAGCCCCCCCCGGGGACTCACAGAGACCCAGTACTTC
V gene: TRBV30; clone size: NA; D gene: TRBD1; J gene: TRBJ1-5; CDR3 protein: CAWSRGQDPSMGGQPQHF; CDR3 DNA: TGTGCCTGGAGTCGTGGACAGGATCCCTCCATGGGGGGTCAGCCCCAGCATTTT
V gene: TRBV2; clone size: few; D gene: TRBD1; J gene: TRBJ1-5; CDR3 protein: CASSEASQGGYSNQPQHF; CDR3 DNA: TGTGCCAGCAGTGAAGCGTCCCAGGGGGGTTATAGCAATCAGCCCCAGCATTTT
V gene: TRBV29-1; clone size: many; D gene: TRBD1; J gene: TRBJ2-3; CDR3 protein: CSVEGGQGADTQYF; CDR3 DNA: TGCAGCGTTGAAGGAGGACAGGGGGCAGATACGCAGTATTTT
V gene: TRBV27; clone size: few; D gene: NA; J gene: TRBJ2-1; CDR3 protein: CASSPGPGRHNEQFF; CDR3 DNA: TGTGCCAGCAGTCCCGGACCCGGAAGGCACAATGAGCAGTTCTTC
V gene: TRBV24-1; clone size: NA; D gene: TRBD2; J gene: TRBJ2-3; CDR3 protein: CATSASGSNTQYF; CDR3 DNA: TGTGCCACCTCGGCTAGCGGGAGCAATACGCAGTATTTT
V gene: TRBV7-9; clone size: many; D gene: NA; J gene: TRBJ2-1; CDR3 protein: CASSPNEQFF; CDR3 DNA: TGTGCCAGCAGCCCGAATGAGCAGTTCTTC